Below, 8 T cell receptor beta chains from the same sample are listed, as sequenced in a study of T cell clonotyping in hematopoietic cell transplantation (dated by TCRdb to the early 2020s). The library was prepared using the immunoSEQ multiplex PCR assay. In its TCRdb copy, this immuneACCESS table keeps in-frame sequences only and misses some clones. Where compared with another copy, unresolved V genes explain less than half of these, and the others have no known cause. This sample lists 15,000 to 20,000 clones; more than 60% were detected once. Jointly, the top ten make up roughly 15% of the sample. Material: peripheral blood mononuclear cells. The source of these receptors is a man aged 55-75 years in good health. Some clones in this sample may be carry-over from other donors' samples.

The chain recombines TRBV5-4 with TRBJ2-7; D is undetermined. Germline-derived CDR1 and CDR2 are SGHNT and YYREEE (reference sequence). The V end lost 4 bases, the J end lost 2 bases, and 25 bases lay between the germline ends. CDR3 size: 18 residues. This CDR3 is CASSPSNPLHDETYEQYF. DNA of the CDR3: TGTGCCAGCAGCCCGAGTAACCCCCTACACGATGAAACCTACGAGCAGTACTTC.

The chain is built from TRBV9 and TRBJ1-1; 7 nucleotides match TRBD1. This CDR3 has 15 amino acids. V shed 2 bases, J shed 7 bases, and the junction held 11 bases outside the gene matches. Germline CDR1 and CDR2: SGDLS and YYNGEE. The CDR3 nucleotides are TGTGCCAGCAGCGTCAGAACGGGACAGAATAGTGAAGCTTTCTTT. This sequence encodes CASSVRTGQNSEAFF.

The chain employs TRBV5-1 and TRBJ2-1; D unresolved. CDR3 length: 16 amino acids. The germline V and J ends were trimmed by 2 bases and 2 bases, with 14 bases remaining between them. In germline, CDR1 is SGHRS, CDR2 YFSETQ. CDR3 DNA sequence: TGCGCCAGCAGCTTAGACGGGCAGGAGCCCTACAATGAGCAGTTCTTC. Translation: CASSLDGQEPYNEQFF.

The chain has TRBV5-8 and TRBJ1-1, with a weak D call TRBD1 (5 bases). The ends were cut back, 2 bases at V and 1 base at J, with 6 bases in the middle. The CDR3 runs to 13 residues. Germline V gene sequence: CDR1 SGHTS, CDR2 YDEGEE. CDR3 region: CASSFTGNTEAFF. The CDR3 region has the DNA TGTGCCAGCAGCTTTACAGGGAACACTGAAGCTTTCTTT.

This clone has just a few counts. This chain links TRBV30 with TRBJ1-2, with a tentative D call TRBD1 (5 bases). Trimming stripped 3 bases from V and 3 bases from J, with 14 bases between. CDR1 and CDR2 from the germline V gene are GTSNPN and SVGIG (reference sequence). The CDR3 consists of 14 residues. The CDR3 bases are TGTGCCTGGAGCAAGGCGGGGCTGTACTATGGCTACACCTTC. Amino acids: CAWSKAGLYYGYTF.

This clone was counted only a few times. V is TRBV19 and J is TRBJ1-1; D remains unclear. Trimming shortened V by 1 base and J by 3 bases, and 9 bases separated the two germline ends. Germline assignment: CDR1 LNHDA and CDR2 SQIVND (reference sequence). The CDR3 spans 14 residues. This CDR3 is CASSIGSVDTEAFF. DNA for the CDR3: TGTGCCAGTAGTATAGGGAGTGTGGACACTGAAGCTTTCTTT.

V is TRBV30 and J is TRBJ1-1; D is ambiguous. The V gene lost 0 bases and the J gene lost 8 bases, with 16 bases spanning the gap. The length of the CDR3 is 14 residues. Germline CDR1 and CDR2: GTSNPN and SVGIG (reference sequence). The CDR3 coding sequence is TGTGCCTGGAGTGTTGGGTCCGGAGTTGACGAAGCTTTCTTT. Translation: CAWSVGSGVDEAFF.

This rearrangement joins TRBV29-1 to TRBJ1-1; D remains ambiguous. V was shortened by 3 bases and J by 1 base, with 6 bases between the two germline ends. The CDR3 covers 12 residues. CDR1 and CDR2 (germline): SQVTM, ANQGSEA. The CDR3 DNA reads TGCAGCGTTGAGGACGGGAACACTGAAGCTTTCTTT. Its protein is CSVEDGNTEAFF.